The TCR beta chain described here comes from a study of blood T cells in healthy people across ages (dated by TCRdb to about 2015). For the study in its entirety: Template switching captured roughly one uniquely barcoded TCR beta cDNA molecule per two T cells in model experiments. To track age-related changes in TCR beta repertoire diversity, the study relied on deep sequencing normalized with unique cDNA molecular identifiers. To avoid experimental bias, donors of different ages were spread randomly across the sequencing lanes. Four age groups were formed from the donors: young (average roughly 15 years), middle-aged (approximately 40), aged (62) and long-lived (approximately 80). The study analyzed two additional independent replicas of 1 million unique cDNA reads from the same blood draw for two donors, one aged 18 to 29 and one aged 80 or older. Paper-wide results and their limitations: Estimates of total diversity based on one million sequenced T cells were considered lower bounds and underestimates. The CMV infection status of donors was not known, potentially confounding age-related changes in expanded clonotypes. Observed TCR beta diversity per million T cells fell roughly linearly with age, and a significant reduction was already apparent by age around 40. Compared with the aged group, the long-lived group had more naive CD4+ T cells, fewer expanded clones and increased TCR diversity, suggesting age selection. A strong correlation was found between observed TCR beta diversity and the percentage of naive T cells measured by flow cytometry. Because profiling used bulk unsorted PBMCs, naive and antigen-experienced compartments could not be compared conclusively.

The CDR3 numbers 15 residues from cysteine through phenylalanine. Only the CDR3 region is kept as DNA, spanning 45 bases read in frame from base 1. In the germline V gene (reference sequence), CDR1 corresponds to SEHNR and CDR2 to FQNEAQ. At the junction V is shortened by 3 bases and J by 0 bases, with 12 bases in between. This clonotype was detected only a few times. No antigen is known for it. Base-call qualities are not available, and no considerably larger clone is one nucleotide away. The library was prepared using 5' RACE. The listed sequencing device is Illumina HiSeq 2500. A second roughly 7 to 12 cycle PCR used a sample-barcoded 5' primer and a J-beta primer mix. Each TCR beta cDNA molecule received a unique molecular identifier from a template-switch 5' adaptor carrying 12 random nucleotides. Each sample yielded at least 3 million CDR3-containing paired-end reads. The Mint cDNA synthesis kit, primed by a TRBC-specific oligonucleotide, was used to synthesize first-strand cDNA from all RNA. Following uracil-DNA glycosylase treatment, a first 18-cycle PCR with universal primers M1SS and BC2_uni_R was performed on all cDNA. The authors' pipeline ran thus. Each sample was normalized by randomly selecting 1 million high-quality reads, each carrying a distinct molecular identifier. Instead of being binned into consensus sequences, reads with shared molecular identifiers were discarded. MiTCR, with a Q25 quality threshold and the strictest error-elimination algorithm, was used for CDR3 identification, clonotype clustering and error correction. A nonparametric unseen species model with Euler transformation was used to estimate lower-bound total TCR beta diversity. TCRdb reanalyzed the raw reads on its own, using fastp at Q25 for trimming and MiXCR for clone calling, and kept in-frame beta chains. Each entry is one CDR3 protein sequence, shown with its most common DNA and genes. The V and J calls reflect TCRdb's pipeline rather than the authors' work. Across this sample there are 1.5 million to 2 million distinct CDR3 sequences, with about 50% seen only once. The ten most abundant clones make up less than 2.5% of the sample.

Systemically healthy Caucasian individuals from Russia, roughly 40 in total and aged roughly 6 to 100 years, were included as donors. Ten milliliters of peripheral blood were collected from each donor into EDTA-treated Vacutainer tubes. Ficoll-Paque density-gradient centrifugation was used to isolate PBMCs, with at least 6.5 million per sample. Trizol reagent was used to extract total RNA from PBMCs, with at least 5.5 micrograms per sample. For every donor, an aliquot of PBMCs went through flow cytometry to measure the percentages of naive CD45RAhigh/CD27high T cells. The chain employs TRBV7-9 and TRBJ2-7; the D gene is possibly TRBD2, with 5 bases matching. The TCR sequence derives from a woman in her 40s in good health. The sample was blood. The DNA is as follows: TGTGCCAGCAGCTTCCCTCCGGGAAGCTCCTACGAGCAGTACTTC. This encodes CASSFPPGSSYEQYF. The variable domain in full, with residues beyond the CDR3 obtained from the reference TRBV7-9 and TRBJ2-7 genes, is DTGVSQNPRHKITKRGQNVTFRCDPISEHNRLYWYRQTLGQGPEFLTYFQNEAQLEKSRLLSDRFSAERPKGSFSTLEIQRTEQGDSAMYLCASSFPPGSSYEQYFGPGTRLTVT.